The next 16 T cell receptor beta chains were all read from a single sample in a study of vaccination and CD4 T cells after COVID-19. Treatment given: 10-day PBMC culture with coronavirus spike peptide pools or control peptides (ViraFEST assay). The assay that was used to sequence DNA from cultured CD4+ T cells was the Oncomine TCR Beta short-read assay. TCRdb reprocessed the PCR reads with MiXCR, giving one entry per CDR3 protein. The sample lists about 23,000 distinct CDR3 sequences; around 45% were seen once. Their target antigens are unknown. The sample here was CD4+ T cells from blood, cultured in vitro, taken before SARS-CoV-2 vaccination. The receptors were sampled from a human donor who received a COVID-19 vaccine.

The rearrangement links TRBV7-9 to TRBJ1-6, with unresolved D. The germline V gene encodes CDR1 SEHNR and CDR2 FQNEAQ (reference sequence). Trimming left V 3 bases short and J 0 bases short, with 12 bases between. The CDR3 runs 17 residues. In nucleotides, the CDR3 is TGTGCCAGCAGCTTTTCGAACAGAACCTCCTATAATTCACCCCTCCACTTT. It encodes CASSFSNRTSYNSPLHF.

V usage is TRBV5-4 and J usage is TRBJ1-3; D unclear. The V gene's germline CDR1 is SGHNT and CDR2 YYREEE (reference sequence). V lost 0 bases to trimming and J lost 0 bases, with 7 bases between them. The CDR3 covers 15 residues. CDR3 in DNA: TGTGCCAGCAGCTTGGCAGGAAGCTCTGGAAACACCATATATTTT. Translated: CASSLAGSSGNTIYF.

This clonotype was detected only a few times. The rearrangement joins TRBV7-2 to TRBJ2-3; 7 bases match TRBD2. The trim removed 2 bases at V and 3 bases at J, leaving 2 bases unmatched. The CDR3 runs 14 residues. CDR1 SGHTA and CDR2 FQGNSA come from the germline V gene. CDR3 nucleotides: TGTGCCAGCAGCTTACCGGGGGGAACAGATACGCAGTATTTT. Residues: CASSLPGGTDTQYF.

The genes are TRBV6-5 and TRBJ2-1; D remains unclear. Germline V gives CDR1 MNHEY, CDR2 SVGAGI. V shed 2 bases and J shed 6 bases, with 20 bases lying between them. This CDR3 spans 17 amino acids. The CDR3 here is CASSYDFAIGPFNEQFF. The CDR3 coding sequence is TGTGCCAGCAGTTACGACTTCGCAATCGGTCCTTTCAATGAGCAGTTCTTC.

The chain recombines TRBV15 with TRBJ1-1; D not certain. The germline V gene encodes CDR1 LNHNV and CDR2 YYDKDF (reference sequence). V lost 7 bases, J lost 6 bases, and 15 bases lay in between. This CDR3 spans 13 amino acids. The CDR3 DNA reads TGTGCCACCACCTCCCTCCCTAAGTCTGAAGCTTTCTTT. Amino acid sequence: CATTSLPKSEAFF. The whole variable domain, filled in from reference TRBV15 and TRBJ1-1, reads DAMVIQNPRYQVTQFGKPVTLSCSQTLNHNVMYWYQQKSSQAPKLLFHYYDKDFNNEADTPDNFQSRRPNTSFCFLDIRSPGLGDTAMYLCATTSLPKSEAFFGQGTRLTVV.

The chain recombines TRBV5-1 with TRBJ2-1, with 8 positions matching TRBD2. Trimming removed 5 bases from V and 0 bases from J; junction bases left unmatched: 7. This CDR3 region has 16 residues. Germline V gene lookup returns CDR1 SGHRS and CDR2 YFSETQ. CDR3 protein: CASRAAGESSYNEQFF. Written as DNA, the CDR3 is TGCGCCAGCAGGGCAGCGGGGGAGAGCTCCTACAATGAGCAGTTCTTC. Based on the CDR3 plus reference TRBV5-1 and TRBJ2-1, the full variable domain is KAGVTQTPRYLIKTRGQQVTLSCSPISGHRSVSWYQQTPGQGLQFLFEYFSETQRNKGNFPGRFSGRQFSNSRSEMNVSTLELGDSALYLCASRAAGESSYNEQFFGPGTRLTVL.

The gene calls are TRBV12-3 or TRBV12-4 and TRBJ2-5, with 7 nucleotides matching TRBD2. This CDR3 is 14 amino acids long. Unmatched junction bases numbered 6, after V lost 3 bases and J lost 5 bases. The CDR3 nucleotides are TGTGCCAGCAGTTTTCTCGGGGAGGGGGAGACCCAGTACTTC. Amino acid sequence: CASSFLGEGETQYF.

This sequence joins TRBV5-1 and TRBJ2-6; tentatively, D is TRBD1 (5 bases). Germline CDR1 and CDR2: SGHRS and YFSETQ. The CDR3 spans 16 residues. V lost 5 bases, J lost 1 base, and 13 bases lay in between. The CDR3 region has the DNA TGCGCCAGCAGTTCAGGGTACGTTTCTGGGGCCAACGTCCTGACTTTC. This sequence encodes CASSSGYVSGANVLTF. The variable domain in full, completed from reference TRBV5-1 and TRBJ2-6, reads KAGVTQTPRYLIKTRGQQVTLSCSPISGHRSVSWYQQTPGQGLQFLFEYFSETQRNKGNFPGRFSGRQFSNSRSEMNVSTLELGDSALYLCASSSGYVSGANVLTFGAGSRLTVL.

This clonotype was recorded a few times. The CDR3 sequence is CASSLAGGQGDTQYF. CDR3 in DNA: TGTGCCAGCAGTCTAGCGGGGGGGCAGGGAGATACGCAGTATTTT. The chain carries TRBV6-1 and TRBJ2-3, with 12 nucleotides matching TRBD2. Per germline, CDR1 MNHNS and CDR2 SASEGT. CDR3 length equals 15 residues. Unmatched junction bases numbered 5, after V lost 5 bases and J lost 5 bases.

The chain is built from TRBV2 and TRBJ2-1, with 7 bases matching TRBD1. With 6 bases clipped from V and 7 bases from J, the junction kept 12 bases outside the gene matches. The length of the CDR3 is 15 residues. The V gene's germline CDR1 is SNHLY and CDR2 FYNNEI. The CDR3 protein is CASSERQGSYNEQFF. CDR3 DNA: TGTGCCAGCAGCGAACGACAGGGTAGTTATAATGAGCAGTTCTTC.

The J gene is TRBJ2-7, the V gene TRBV19; perhaps TRBD2 as D (5 bases). V lost 6 bases and J lost 6, with 12 bases in between. The CDR3 runs 12 residues. CDR1 LNHDA and CDR2 SQIVND come from the germline V gene (reference sequence). The CDR3 DNA follows: TGTGCCAGTAGCCCGGAAGGAGGCGAGCAGTACTTC. Translation: CASSPEGGEQYF.

This clonotype has only a few counts. CDR3: CASSLGFGAGIEAFF. CDR3 DNA: TGTGCCAGCAGCTTAGGATTCGGGGCGGGGATTGAAGCTTTCTTT. V gene TRBV7-2 combines with J gene TRBJ1-1, with D possibly being TRBD1 (5 bases). Trimming removed 1 base from V and 7 bases from J, with 16 bases in between. The CDR3 contains 15 residues. Germline V gene sequence: CDR1 SGHTA, CDR2 FQGNSA.

This clonotype came up once. The rearrangement links TRBV2 to TRBJ1-4, with 8 positions matching TRBD1. The CDR3 runs to 14 residues. Germline-derived CDR1 and CDR2 are SNHLY and FYNNEI. J gave up 5 bases and V 6 bases, and 5 bases lay outside the gene matches. The CDR3 coding sequence is TGTGCCAGCAGAAAACAGGGGGGCAATGAAAAACTGTTTTTT. Translation gives CASRKQGGNEKLFF.

The chain combines TRBV2 with TRBJ1-6, with D uncertain. The germline V gene has CDR1 SNHLY and CDR2 FYNNEI. There are 16 residues in the CDR3. V dropped 0 bases and J dropped 0 bases, with 6 bases sitting between them. CDR3 sequence: CASSEAGSSYNSPLHF. The DNA for the CDR3 is TGTGCCAGCAGTGAAGCAGGCAGCTCCTATAATTCACCCCTCCACTTT.

This clonotype was seen more than once but under ten times. The chain is built from TRBV10-3 and TRBJ1-4; D unclear. This CDR3 contains 13 residues. The germline V and J ends were trimmed by 2 bases and 8 bases, with 9 bases remaining between them. The germline V gene has CDR1 ENHRY and CDR2 SYGVKD. The CDR3: CAISEPLEEKLFF. Written as DNA, the CDR3 is TGTGCCATCAGTGAGCCTTTGGAAGAAAAACTGTTTTTT.

The CDR3 spells CASSVETGGYTF. In DNA, the CDR3 is TGCGCCAGCAGTGTTGAGACAGGCGGCTACACCTTC. The chain recombines TRBV10-1 with TRBJ1-2, with D possibly being TRBD1 (6 bases). This CDR3 has 12 residues. Trimming removed 4 bases at V and 8 bases at J, with 11 bases between. In germline, CDR1 is WNHNN, CDR2 SYGVQD (reference sequence).